These 27 T cell receptor beta chains were all obtained from the same sample, sequenced in a study of shared clonotypes between healthy human individuals. Profiled with immunoSEQ multiplex PCR; TCRdb holds only in-frame clones, not every one. The repertoire holds about 490,000 clones, 79% seen once, with about an eighth in the top ten. The sequencing sample was made of PBMCs. The receptors originated from a woman between 35 and 50 years old in good health. Some clones in this sample may be carry-over from other donors' samples.

The chain employs TRBV10-3 and TRBJ2-3; 9 nucleotides agree with TRBD2. Trimming cost V 4 bases and J 0 bases; bases outside gene matches: 8. CDR1 and CDR2 (germline): ENHRY, SYGVKD. The CDR3 is 17 residues long. This CDR3 is CAISGTRTSVSTDTQYF. CDR3 sequence (DNA): TGTGCCATCAGTGGGACAAGGACTAGCGTTAGCACAGATACGCAGTATTTT.

J is TRBJ1-2 and V is TRBV14; 8 bases are shared with TRBD1. The CDR3 runs to 13 residues. Looked up from germline, CDR1 is SGHDN and CDR2 is FVKESK. V lost 4 bases and J lost 7; bases outside the gene matches: 5. The chain's CDR3 is CASSLRTGTGYTF. The CDR3 nucleotides are TGTGCCAGCAGCCTCAGGACAGGGACTGGCTACACCTTC.

As for this clone: Different DNA sequences within this sample yield the same CDR3. The chain combines TRBV14 with TRBJ2-3, with no clear D. The CDR3 contains 12 residues. V lost 3 bases, J lost 3 bases, and 4 bases lay in between. The V gene's germline CDR1 is SGHDN and CDR2 FVKESK. The CDR3 sequence: CASSQYTDTQYF. CDR3 in DNA: TGTGCCAGCAGCCAGTATACAGATACGCAGTATTTT. The complete variable domain, with remaining parts taken from reference TRBV14 and TRBJ2-3, reads EAGVTQFPSHSVIEKGQTVTLRCDPISGHDNLYWYRRVMGKEIKFLLHFVKESKQDESGMPNNRFLAERTGGTYSTLKVQPAELEDSGVYFCASSQYTDTQYFGPGTRLTVL.

The chain recombines TRBV10-3 with TRBJ2-1; 8 nucleotides match TRBD2. The trim removed 7 bases at V and 7 bases at J, leaving 6 bases unmatched. Germline V gives CDR1 ENHRY, CDR2 SYGVKD. CDR3 size: 13 residues. CDR3 amino acids: CAINRPGGNEQFF. In DNA form, the CDR3 reads TGTGCCATCAACAGGCCGGGGGGGAATGAGCAGTTCTTC.

The V and J genes are TRBV5-4 and TRBJ2-5; D gene uncertain. The CDR3 loop spans 12 amino acids. The V gene's germline CDR1 is SGHNT and CDR2 YYREEE (reference sequence). V was clipped by 0 bases and J by 5 bases, with 5 bases between them. The CDR3 spells CASSLDEETQYF. The CDR3 DNA follows: TGTGCCAGCAGCTTGGATGAGGAGACCCAGTACTTC. The complete variable domain, with remaining parts taken from reference TRBV5-4 and TRBJ2-5, reads ETGVTQSPTHLIKTRGQQVTLRCSSQSGHNTVSWYQQALGQGPQFIFQYYREEENGRGNFPPRFSGLQFPNYSSELNVNALELDDSALYLCASSLDEETQYFGPGTRLLVL.

This clone has ten or more counts. The chain recombines TRBV30 with TRBJ2-1; 7 bases are a match to TRBD1. CDR3 length equals 14 residues. In germline, CDR1 is GTSNPN, CDR2 SVGIG (reference sequence). V lost 5 bases to trimming and J lost 5 bases; unmatched junction nucleotides: 9. CDR3 in amino acids: CAWASGGRHNEQFF. CDR3 coding DNA: TGTGCCTGGGCCTCAGGGGGTCGGCACAATGAGCAGTTCTTC.

The V call is TRBV27, the J call TRBJ1-2, with 7 nucleotides matching TRBD1. J was trimmed by 1 base and V by 6 bases; bases with no gene match: 14. The CDR3 covers 17 residues. Germline V gene data show CDR1 as MNHEY and CDR2 as SMNVEV (reference sequence). CDR3 sequence (DNA): TGTGCCAGCAGACTCCGACAGGGTGGCGGGTTTAACTATGGCTACACCTTC. It codes for CASRLRQGGGFNYGYTF.

This clone appeared a few times. The V call is TRBV7-6, the J call TRBJ2-1; 8 nucleotides agree with TRBD2. V lost 0 bases to trimming and J lost 4 bases; unmatched junction nucleotides: 14. This CDR3 region has 19 residues. The germline CDR1 and CDR2 sequences are SGHVS and FNYEAQ. CDR3 DNA sequence: TGTGCCAGCAGCTTAGCTCGGGGGGGCCGAGTAGCGGGTTACAATGAGCAGTTCTTC. It is translated as CASSLARGGRVAGYNEQFF.

The rearrangement uses TRBV28 and TRBJ2-5, with 8 bases that match TRBD2. V dropped 5 bases and J dropped 4; count of bases not matched to a gene: 3. The CDR3 has 13 residues. The germline gives CDR1 MDHEN, CDR2 SYDVKM. CDR3 in amino acids: CASSRRGGETQYF. As DNA, the CDR3 is TGTGCCAGCAGTCGACGGGGGGGAGAGACCCAGTACTTC.

Turning to this clone: A much larger clone differs from this one at a single base, so this may be a read error. The rearrangement uses TRBV7-6 and TRBJ2-3; D remains ambiguous. Trimming left V 0 bases short and J 4 bases short, with 2 bases between. Germline assignment: CDR1 SGHVS and CDR2 FNYEAQ. CDR3 length: 12 residues. The CDR3 bases are TGTGCCAGCAGCTTAGCCGCAGATACGCAGTATTTT. Its protein product is CASSLAADTQYF.

The chain carries TRBV28 and TRBJ2-5, with 9 bases aligning to TRBD1. After removal of 4 bases from V and 3 bases from J, the junction contained 9 bases not matched to a gene. The CDR3 sequence is 16 residues long. From germline, CDR1 is MDHEN and CDR2 SYDVKM. CDR3 in amino acids: CASSWQGQGQEETQYF. Written as DNA, the CDR3 is TGTGCCAGCAGTTGGCAGGGACAGGGACAAGAAGAGACCCAGTACTTC.

The V and J genes are TRBV4-1 and TRBJ2-7; no firm D call. The germline gives CDR1 MGHRA, CDR2 YSYEKL. The ends were cut back, 5 bases at V and 2 bases at J, with 13 bases in the middle. The CDR3 spans 14 residues. CDR3 sequence reads: CASSALLLPYEQYF. CDR3 nucleotides: TGCGCCAGCAGCGCACTCCTCCTTCCCTACGAGCAGTACTTC.

This clone was detected a few times. The chain joins TRBV7-3 to TRBJ2-2; 9 positions match TRBD1. Trimming took 3 bases from V and 6 from J; bases not matched to a gene: 8. The CDR3 loop spans 16 amino acids. The germline gives CDR1 SGHTA, CDR2 FQGTGA. This chain's CDR3 is CASSLVGQGSPGELFF. Written as DNA, the CDR3 is TGTGCCAGCAGCTTGGTGGGACAGGGCTCCCCCGGGGAGCTGTTTTTT.

V gene TRBV2 combines with J gene TRBJ2-7; D possibly corresponds to TRBD1 (6 bases). This CDR3 region has 13 residues. The V end was cut by 3 bases, the J end by 6 bases, with 12 bases between. CDR1 SNHLY and CDR2 FYNNEI come from the germline V gene. The CDR3: CASSDRGEVEQYF. DNA for the CDR3: TGTGCCAGCAGTGACAGGGGCGAGGTCGAGCAGTACTTC.

CDR3 loop: CASSRPTGGLAGETQYF. As DNA, the CDR3 is TGCGCCAGCAGCCGACCCACCGGAGGACTAGCGGGAGAGACCCAGTACTTC. This chain links TRBV5-1 with TRBJ2-5; 11 nucleotides align to TRBD2. Germline V CDR1 and CDR2: SGHRS, YFSETQ. CDR3 size: 17 residues. The J segment lost 4 bases and the V segment lost 4 bases, leaving 12 bases of the junction unmatched.

This clone was recorded a few times. The chain uses TRBV7-9 and TRBJ1-4; D not resolved. V was cut by 5 bases and J by 0 bases, with 1 base left in between. The germline gives CDR1 SEHNR, CDR2 FQNEAQ (reference sequence). The CDR3 consists of 12 residues. The CDR3 loop reads CASSATNEKLFF. CDR3 nucleotide sequence: TGTGCCAGCAGCGCAACTAATGAAAAACTGTTTTTT.

This chain connects TRBV11-2 to TRBJ1-5; D possibly corresponds to TRBD1 (5 bases). This CDR3 region has 16 residues. V gave up 6 bases and J gave up 0 bases, with 15 bases separating them. Per the germline V gene, CDR1 is SGHAT and CDR2 is FQNNGV. The CDR3 bases are TGTGCCAGCAGTTCCGACAGACTCATTAGCAATCAGCCCCAGCATTTT. This encodes CASSSDRLISNQPQHF.

This clone was detected once. The V gene is TRBV28, the J gene TRBJ2-2, with no clear D. With 7 bases removed from V and 2 bases from J, the gap between germline ends came to 11 bases. The germline gives CDR1 MDHEN, CDR2 SYDVKM. The CDR3 consists of 14 residues. The CDR3 here is CASTQYSNTGELFF. The DNA of the CDR3 is TGTGCCAGCACTCAGTACTCAAACACCGGGGAGCTGTTTTTT.

V gene TRBV5-1 combines with J gene TRBJ2-7; no reliable D call. The CDR3 is 15 residues long. Deletions cut 0 bases from V and 1 base from J, with 11 bases between. The V gene's germline CDR1 is SGHRS and CDR2 YFSETQ. The chain's CDR3 is CASSLAAPRSYEQYF. The DNA for the CDR3 is TGCGCCAGCAGCTTGGCCGCGCCGAGGTCCTACGAGCAGTACTTC.

The chain employs TRBV7-9 and TRBJ1-1; TRBD1 matches at 11 bases. CDR3 length: 14 residues. Germline assignment: CDR1 SEHNR and CDR2 FQNEAQ (reference sequence). After removal of 3 bases from V and 5 bases from J, the junction contained 2 bases not matched to a gene. The CDR3 bases are TGTGCCAGCAGCTTTGGGACAGGGGGAACTGAAGCTTTCTTT. This gives the protein CASSFGTGGTEAFF.

This clone was detected only a few times. This chain connects TRBV28 to TRBJ1-1; tentatively, D is TRBD1 (5 bases). The CDR3 has 14 residues. The V gene lost 6 bases and the J gene lost 4 bases, with 15 bases spanning the gap. CDR1 MDHEN and CDR2 SYDVKM come from the germline V gene. The CDR3 nucleotides read TGTGCCAGCAGAGTCCAGGGAAGGGGCACTGAAGCTTTCTTT. Its translation: CASRVQGRGTEAFF.

The V call is TRBV5-1, the J call TRBJ2-3; D perhaps matches TRBD2 (6 bases). The V gene lost 5 bases and the J gene lost 3 bases, with 22 bases spanning the gap. CDR3 size: 17 residues. The germline V gene encodes CDR1 SGHRS and CDR2 YFSETQ. Here the CDR3 reads CASRALGVGSSTDTQYF. CDR3 bases: TGCGCCAGCAGGGCGCTCGGGGTCGGGAGTAGTACAGATACGCAGTATTTT. Full variable domain (rest looked up from reference TRBV5-1 and TRBJ2-3): KAGVTQTPRYLIKTRGQQVTLSCSPISGHRSVSWYQQTPGQGLQFLFEYFSETQRNKGNFPGRFSGRQFSNSRSEMNVSTLELGDSALYLCASRALGVGSSTDTQYFGPGTRLTVL.

The rearrangement joins TRBV4-1 to TRBJ2-3; 7 nucleotides align to TRBD1. Trimming took 2 bases from V and 0 from J; bases not matched to a gene: 5. Germline V gene data show CDR1 as MGHRA and CDR2 as YSYEKL. The CDR3 consists of 16 residues. This chain's CDR3 is CASSQQGDSSTDTQYF. The DNA for the CDR3 is TGCGCCAGCAGCCAACAAGGGGACAGTAGCACAGATACGCAGTATTTT.

The chain has TRBV9 and TRBJ1-5; D is ambiguous. The CDR3 runs 15 residues. Trimming removed 0 bases at V and 3 bases at J, with 10 bases between. CDR1 is SGDLS and CDR2 is YYNGEE in the germline V gene. CDR3 residues: CASSVVLNNNQPQHF. The CDR3 nucleotides are TGTGCCAGCAGCGTAGTCCTAAACAACAATCAGCCCCAGCATTTT.

The chain combines TRBV15 with TRBJ2-7; TRBD2 matches 7 bases. CDR1 and CDR2 (germline): LNHNV, YYDKDF (reference sequence). CDR3 length: 17 amino acids. V lost 3 bases, J lost 2 bases, and 13 bases stayed unmatched. CDR3 sequence reads: CATSSPTLSGKTYEQYF. The CDR3 region has the DNA TGTGCCACCAGCAGTCCCACCCTCAGCGGGAAAACCTACGAGCAGTACTTC.

V and J are TRBV5-4 and TRBJ2-7; 7 positions match TRBD2. CDR3 length equals 15 residues. The germline V gene has CDR1 SGHNT and CDR2 YYREEE (reference sequence). Losses at the gene ends were 0 bases for V and 0 bases for J; bases not matched to a gene: 3. CDR3 sequence (DNA): TGTGCCAGCAGCTTGGGGCTAGCGGCCTCCTACGAGCAGTACTTC. Translation gives CASSLGLAASYEQYF.

J is TRBJ1-1 and V is TRBV11-3; TRBD1 matches at 8 bases. CDR1 SGHNT and CDR2 YENEEA come from the germline V gene. Trimming removed 7 bases from V and 0 bases from J; junction bases left unmatched: 7. CDR3 length equals 15 residues. CDR3 sequence reads: CASTVGQGMNTEAFF. CDR3 coding DNA: TGTGCCAGCACCGTAGGACAGGGAATGAACACTGAAGCTTTCTTT.